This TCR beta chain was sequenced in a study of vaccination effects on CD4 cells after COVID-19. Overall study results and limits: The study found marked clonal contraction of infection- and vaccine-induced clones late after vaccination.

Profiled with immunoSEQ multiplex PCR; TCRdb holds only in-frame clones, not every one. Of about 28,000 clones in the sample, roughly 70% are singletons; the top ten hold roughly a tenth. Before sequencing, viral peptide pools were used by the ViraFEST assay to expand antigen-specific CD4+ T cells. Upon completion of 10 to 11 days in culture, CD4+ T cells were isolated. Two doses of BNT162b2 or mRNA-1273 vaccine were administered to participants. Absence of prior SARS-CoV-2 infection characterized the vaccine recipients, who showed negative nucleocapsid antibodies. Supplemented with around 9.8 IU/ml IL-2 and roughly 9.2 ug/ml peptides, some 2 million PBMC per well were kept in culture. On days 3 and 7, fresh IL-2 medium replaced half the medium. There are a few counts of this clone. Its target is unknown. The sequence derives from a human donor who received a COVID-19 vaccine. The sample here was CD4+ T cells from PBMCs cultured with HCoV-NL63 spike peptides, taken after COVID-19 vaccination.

The CDR3 reads CASSDTSGGADTQYF. For the CDR3, the DNA is TGTGCCAGCAGTGACACTAGCGGGGGGGCAGATACGCAGTATTTT. The V gene is TRBV6-4, the J gene TRBJ2-3, with TRBD2 identical over 13 bases. J gave up 4 bases and V 2 bases, and 0 bases lay outside the gene matches. The germline gives CDR1 MRHNA, CDR2 SNTAGT. CDR3 length equals 15 residues.